Each of the 19 T cell receptor beta chains below was sequenced from the same sample in a study of long-term antiretroviral therapy in people with HIV. The authors ran the immunoSEQ assay, v3.0, at survey level. Produced via immunoSEQ multiplex PCR; TCRdb's table is partial and in-frame only. The data contain some 35,000 clones, roughly 88% of them singletons. The specimen was unsorted PBMCs, collected 2.2 years after starting antiretroviral therapy. Receptors originate from a man between 18 and 29 years old with HIV.

The CDR3 nucleotides read TGTGCCAGCAGTTTAGGACAGGGGAATCAGCCCCAGCATTTT. The encoded protein is CASSLGQGNQPQHF. The chain employs TRBV27 and TRBJ1-5, with TRBD1 matching 9 bases. With V trimmed by 2 bases and J by 4 bases, 0 bases remained unmatched. This CDR3 comprises 14 residues. Germline V gene data show CDR1 as MNHEY and CDR2 as SMNVEV (reference sequence).

This rearrangement joins TRBV9 to TRBJ2-3, with TRBD2 matching over 11 bases. The CDR3 runs 17 residues. Per germline, CDR1 SGDLS and CDR2 YYNGEE. V was clipped by 0 bases and J by 1 base; unmatched bases: 4. CDR3 sequence (DNA): TGTGCCAGCAGCGTAGCTGGGGGACTAGCGGGCACAGATACGCAGTATTTT. Its protein product is CASSVAGGLAGTDTQYF.

The J gene is TRBJ2-5, the V gene TRBV6-5, with 8 bases matching TRBD1. V was clipped by 5 bases and J by 5 bases; unmatched bases: 7. Germline values: CDR1 MNHEY, CDR2 SVGAGI. The CDR3 has 14 amino acids. The CDR3 protein is CASSPGGAWETQYF. DNA for the CDR3: TGTGCCAGCAGTCCAGGGGGCGCGTGGGAGACCCAGTACTTC.

The rearrangement uses TRBV9 and TRBJ2-2, with 12 bases aligning to TRBD1. Germline V CDR1 and CDR2: SGDLS, YYNGEE. V gave up 4 bases and J gave up 5 bases; unmatched junction bases: 6. The length of the CDR3 is 16 residues. The CDR3 bases are TGTGCCAGCAGCTTGGGGACAGGGGGCAAAACCGGGGAGCTGTTTTTT. It encodes CASSLGTGGKTGELFF.

The V and J genes are TRBV15 and TRBJ2-7; 11 positions match TRBD2. The CDR3 runs 17 residues. Germline trimming cut 5 bases from V and 3 bases from J; bases unmatched to any gene: 12. Germline values: CDR1 LNHNV, CDR2 YYDKDF (reference sequence). CDR3 amino acids: CATSGPGTSGTSYEQYF. CDR3 bases: TGTGCCACCAGCGGCCCCGGGACTAGCGGAACAAGCTACGAGCAGTACTTC.

This clone was counted only a few times. The chain uses TRBV7-6 and TRBJ1-1, with 7 bases aligning to TRBD1. In germline, CDR1 is SGHVS, CDR2 FNYEAQ. V lost 7 bases to trimming and J lost 0 bases; unmatched junction nucleotides: 11. This CDR3 region has 16 residues. CDR3 nucleotide sequence: TGTGCCAGCACCCAGGGGGGGGGCGAGGTGAACACTGAAGCTTTCTTT. Its translation: CASTQGGGEVNTEAFF.

J is TRBJ1-4 and V is TRBV28; D remains unclear. V was cut by 1 base and J by 0 bases, with 9 bases left in between. CDR1 and CDR2 (germline): MDHEN, SYDVKM. The CDR3 covers 16 residues. CDR3 residues: CASSLYVGATNEKLFF. DNA of the CDR3: TGTGCCAGCAGTTTATATGTTGGGGCAACTAATGAAAAACTGTTTTTT. Supplemented by reference TRBV28 and TRBJ1-4, the full variable domain reads DVKVTQSSRYLVKRTGEKVFLECVQDMDHENMFWYRQDPGLGLRLIYFSYDVKMKEKGDIPEGYSVSREKKERFSLILESASTNQTSMYLCASSLYVGATNEKLFFGSGTQLSVL.

This clone was observed a few times. The chain couples TRBV7-8 to TRBJ1-1, with D perhaps matching TRBD1 (5 bases). Germline-derived CDR1 and CDR2 are SGHVS and FQNEAQ. The CDR3 is 15 residues long. Trimming left V 6 bases short and J 7 bases short, with 21 bases between. The DNA for the CDR3 is TGTGCCAGCAGTGATTCACAGGTACCGATCCTTGAAGCTTTCTTT. It yields the protein CASSDSQVPILEAFF.

This chain connects TRBV29-1 to TRBJ1-1, with D possibly being TRBD1 (6 bases). The CDR3 loop spans 15 amino acids. The ends were cut back, 2 bases at V and 0 bases at J, with 13 bases in the middle. Per germline, CDR1 SQVTM and CDR2 ANQGSEA. CDR3 region: CSVETRQDMNTEAFF. The DNA for the CDR3 is TGCAGCGTTGAAACCCGACAGGACATGAACACTGAAGCTTTCTTT. Full variable domain (remainder filled in from reference TRBV29-1 and TRBJ1-1): SAVISQKPSRDICQRGTSLTIQCQVDSQVTMMFWYRQQPGQSLTLIATANQGSEATYESGFVIDKFPISRPNLTFSTLTVSNMSPEDSSIYLCSVETRQDMNTEAFFGQGTRLTVV.

This sequence joins TRBV10-3 and TRBJ2-1, with D possibly being TRBD2 (5 bases). Germline V gene data show CDR1 as ENHRY and CDR2 as SYGVKD. The CDR3 spans 13 residues. V was cut by 2 bases and J by 10 bases, with 12 bases left in between. CDR3 sequence (DNA): TGTGCCATCAGTGAGCGAACAGAGGGCGAGCAGTTCTTC. Protein: CAISERTEGEQFF.

This clone was observed a few times. The V call is TRBV5-4, the J call TRBJ1-5; D unresolved. Trimming removed 0 bases from V and 1 base from J, with 8 bases in between. Germline CDR1 is SGHNT and CDR2 is YYREEE (reference sequence). CDR3 length equals 15 residues. The CDR3 sequence is CASSLEPTSNQPQHF. The CDR3 DNA sequence: TGTGCCAGCAGCTTGGAGCCCACGAGCAATCAGCCCCAGCATTTT.

The chain is built from TRBV11-2 and TRBJ2-7; no firm D call. Germline lookup yields CDR1 SGHAT and CDR2 FQNNGV. V was shortened by 1 base and J by 6 bases, with 1 base between the two germline ends. The length of the CDR3 is 10 residues. The CDR3 sequence: CASSLGEQYF. The DNA for the CDR3 is TGTGCCAGCAGCTTAGGCGAGCAGTACTTC.

This chain uses TRBV28 with TRBJ2-2; TRBD1 is a possible D gene (6 bases). Germline values: CDR1 MDHEN, CDR2 SYDVKM. CDR3 length: 16 amino acids. The V end lost 4 bases, the J end lost 4 bases, and 16 bases lay between the germline ends. CDR3 in DNA: TGTGCCAGCAGTTCGCTAGGGCGCAGGGGCACCGGGGAGCTGTTTTTT. This translates into CASSSLGRRGTGELFF.

This chain connects TRBV15 to TRBJ1-2; TRBD1 agrees at 9 bases. V lost 0 bases to trimming and J lost 7 bases; unmatched junction nucleotides: 9. The germline gives CDR1 LNHNV, CDR2 YYDKDF (reference sequence). The CDR3 is made up of 16 amino acids. This CDR3 is CATSRDLVGTGIGYTF. DNA of the CDR3: TGTGCCACCAGCAGAGATCTGGTAGGGACAGGGATTGGCTACACCTTC.

The table lists this clone with a count of one. The chain combines TRBV14 with TRBJ2-1, with TRBD2 identical over 9 bases. This CDR3 region has 12 residues. Trimming at V came to 2 bases and at J to 12 bases, leaving 2 bases not matched to a gene. Germline values: CDR1 SGHDN, CDR2 FVKESK. The CDR3 reads CASSQSAGGQFF. CDR3 nucleotides: TGTGCCAGCAGCCAATCAGCGGGGGGGCAGTTCTTC.

The chain combines TRBV5-1 with TRBJ2-5; D call uncertain. The V end was cut by 4 bases, the J end by 2 bases, with 15 bases between. Germline V gene sequence: CDR1 SGHRS, CDR2 YFSETQ. The CDR3 has 15 amino acids. CDR3 sequence reads: CASSTVNGGQETQYF. The DNA for the CDR3 is TGCGCCAGCAGCACCGTTAACGGCGGTCAAGAGACCCAGTACTTC.

This clone was found once. The genes are TRBV29-1 and TRBJ2-1, with 7 bases fitting TRBD1. V shed 8 bases, J shed 4 bases, and the junction held 8 bases outside the gene matches. Germline assignment: CDR1 SQVTM and CDR2 ANQGSEA. This CDR3 has 13 amino acids. CDR3 in amino acids: CSHDRVPYNEQFF. The CDR3 DNA reads TGCAGCCATGACAGGGTTCCGTACAATGAGCAGTTCTTC.

This chain joins TRBV30 and TRBJ1-4; no reliable D call. From germline, CDR1 is GTSNPN and CDR2 SVGIG (reference sequence). The V end lost 7 bases, the J end lost 8 bases, and 20 bases lay between the germline ends. The CDR3 consists of 14 residues. The CDR3 coding sequence is TGTGCCTTAGGGAGACTCTCGAGCGGCGAAAAACTGTTTTTT. Translation gives CALGRLSSGEKLFF.

The chain is built from TRBV5-1 and TRBJ2-1, with D tentatively TRBD2 (5 bases). The germline CDR1 and CDR2 sequences are SGHRS and YFSETQ. The CDR3 consists of 16 residues. Deletions cut 4 bases from V and 1 base from J, with 15 bases between. CDR3 coding DNA: TGCGCCAGCAGCCTAATCACTAGAGGGTCCTACAATGAGCAGTTCTTC. The encoded protein is CASSLITRGSYNEQFF.